Sequencing of this T cell receptor (beta chain) was carried out in a study of OX40 agonist ivuxolimab in advanced cancers. This CDR3 spans 15 amino acids. The V segment lost 1 base and the J segment 3 bases; nucleotides outside the gene matches: 2. Germline-derived CDR1 and CDR2 are ENHRY and SYGVKD. Libraries were prepared by immunoSEQ multiplex PCR; TCRdb keeps only in-frame clonotypes and omits some of them. The sample holds about 58,000 clones, roughly 86% seen once. This clonotype originated in an adult with an advanced solid tumor such as melanoma, head and neck, liver or kidney cancer. The chain combines TRBV10-3 with TRBJ1-4; 7 bases fit TRBD1. Sequencing was performed on CD4+ or CD8+ T cells sorted from blood, taken in a trial of the OX40 agonist ivuxolimab. The CDR3 nucleotides are TGTGCCATCAGTGAGTGGGGGACAGCTAATGAAAAACTGTTTTTT. Translated, it gives CAISEWGTANEKLFF.